The rows below give T cell receptor beta chains drawn from one sample of a study of T cells in pancreatic ductal adenocarcinoma. Sequencing was performed with immunoSEQ multiplex PCR; in TCRdb, only in-frame clones are kept and a portion is missing. The sample consists of roughly 100,000 clones, about 95% of them appearing once. Sequenced: PBMCs. These receptors all come from a human donor with pancreatic ductal adenocarcinoma. Each CDR3 is given with its conserved first and last residue. A D gene is named only where the DNA matches it firmly.

d_call: NA
v_call: TRBV7-2
j_call: TRBJ2-7
cdr3_aa: CASSKDPRGHEQYF

d_call: NA
v_call: TRBV5-1
j_call: TRBJ2-7
cdr3_aa: CASRPRAGKSEQYF

d_call: TRBD1
v_call: TRBV7-2
j_call: TRBJ1-4
cdr3_aa: CASSLTGGFATNEKLFF

d_call: TRBD1
v_call: TRBV18
j_call: TRBJ2-1
cdr3_aa: CASSSDRGGNEQFF

d_call: TRBD1
v_call: TRBV28
j_call: TRBJ1-1
cdr3_aa: CASSWTGVERTEAFF

d_call: TRBD2
v_call: TRBV18
j_call: TRBJ2-1
cdr3_aa: CASSPLHETSGYNEQFF

d_call: TRBD2
v_call: TRBV7-9
j_call: TRBJ2-3
cdr3_aa: CASSFGTSVGTDTQYF

d_call: TRBD2
v_call: TRBV5-3
j_call: TRBJ2-1
cdr3_aa: CARILIAGVNEQFF

d_call: NA
v_call: TRBV7-6
j_call: TRBJ2-2
cdr3_aa: CASSPGVTGELFF

d_call: TRBD1
v_call: TRBV11-2
j_call: TRBJ2-3
cdr3_aa: CASSLQGAVADTQYF

d_call: NA
v_call: TRBV28
j_call: TRBJ1-5
cdr3_aa: CASSLLGGAQPQHF

d_call: NA
v_call: TRBV7-3
j_call: TRBJ1-2
cdr3_aa: CASSRDRTNYGYTF

d_call: NA
v_call: TRBV28
j_call: TRBJ2-2
cdr3_aa: CASSLGWTRQLGWAGELFF

d_call: TRBD1
v_call: TRBV5-6
j_call: TRBJ2-2
cdr3_aa: CASSLGRGYTGELFF

d_call: NA
v_call: TRBV12-2
j_call: TRBJ2-7
cdr3_aa: CASRPLPERGTSYEQYF

d_call: TRBD2
v_call: TRBV30
j_call: TRBJ2-1
cdr3_aa: CAWVGGGRSDNEQFF

d_call: NA
v_call: TRBV28
j_call: TRBJ2-2
cdr3_aa: CASTPSEGSGELFF

d_call: NA
v_call: TRBV10-3
j_call: TRBJ1-2
cdr3_aa: CAITRESVYGYTF

d_call: TRBD1
v_call: TRBV7-9
j_call: TRBJ2-7
cdr3_aa: CASSGRQGAWEQYF

d_call: NA
v_call: TRBV4-1
j_call: TRBJ1-3
cdr3_aa: CASSPPRPASGNTIYF

d_call: NA
v_call: TRBV2
j_call: TRBJ2-3
cdr3_aa: CASSIVLDTQYF

d_call: NA
v_call: TRBV7-9
j_call: TRBJ2-1
cdr3_aa: CASSLVRTYNEQFF

d_call: NA
v_call: TRBV6-5
j_call: TRBJ2-1
cdr3_aa: CASSYGALAYNEQFF

d_call: NA
v_call: TRBV19
j_call: TRBJ2-7
cdr3_aa: CASSTSTGYWTYEQYF

d_call: TRBD2
v_call: TRBV5-1
j_call: TRBJ2-1
cdr3_aa: CASSASGLAGGPRDEQFF

d_call: NA
v_call: TRBV6-1
j_call: TRBJ1-5
cdr3_aa: CASSGTALDQPQHF

d_call: NA
v_call: TRBV2
j_call: TRBJ2-4
cdr3_aa: CASSVESIQYF

d_call: NA
v_call: TRBV18
j_call: TRBJ1-1
cdr3_aa: CASSPPGDTEAFF

d_call: NA
v_call: TRBV19
j_call: TRBJ2-7
cdr3_aa: CASSTQTDGYEQYF

d_call: NA
v_call: TRBV7-9
j_call: TRBJ1-3
cdr3_aa: CASRQDSGNTIYF

d_call: NA
v_call: TRBV6-5
j_call: TRBJ2-7
cdr3_aa: CASSYPPSYEQYF

d_call: NA
v_call: TRBV29-1
j_call: TRBJ2-7
cdr3_aa: CSVARGLYEQYF

d_call: TRBD2
v_call: TRBV7-7
j_call: TRBJ2-5
cdr3_aa: CASSPGLAGGQETQYF

d_call: NA
v_call: TRBV5-1
j_call: TRBJ2-7
cdr3_aa: CASSLTGEKYEQYF

d_call: TRBD1
v_call: TRBV9
j_call: TRBJ2-7
cdr3_aa: CASSWGQGYEQYF

d_call: TRBD1
v_call: TRBV6-6
j_call: TRBJ2-3
cdr3_aa: CASSSGQGASTDTQYF

d_call: NA
v_call: TRBV11-2
j_call: TRBJ2-2
cdr3_aa: CASSFRQENTGELFF

d_call: NA
v_call: TRBV11-2
j_call: TRBJ2-2
cdr3_aa: CASRLAGNTGELFF

d_call: TRBD1
v_call: TRBV13
j_call: TRBJ2-7
cdr3_aa: CASSPRDRVANEQYF

d_call: NA
v_call: TRBV30
j_call: TRBJ1-3
cdr3_aa: CAWSLYIVSGSGNTIYF

d_call: NA
v_call: TRBV2
j_call: TRBJ1-2
cdr3_aa: CASSEAVSGGYTF

d_call: NA
v_call: TRBV19
j_call: TRBJ2-4
cdr3_aa: CASSSEQNIQYF

d_call: TRBD2
v_call: TRBV6-1
j_call: TRBJ2-2
cdr3_aa: CASSVNVGGASSTGELFF

d_call: TRBD1
v_call: TRBV18
j_call: TRBJ1-5
cdr3_aa: CASSTTGGGSSNQPQHF